These 27 T cell receptor beta chains were sequenced from one sample in a study of T cell clonality in common variable immunodeficiency. Study-wide results and limits: Fewer deletions and N-nucleotide insertions were reportedly seen in common variable immunodeficiency TCR beta sequences.

Profiled with immunoSEQ multiplex PCR; TCRdb holds only in-frame clones, not every one. In total the sample includes 16,000 or so clones, none of them seen once. These receptors have no known antigen. Sequenced sample: peripheral blood mononuclear cells. These receptors were collected from a human donor with common variable immunodeficiency.

This clone was picked up a small number of times. The CDR3 end lies 3 residues beyond the end of the read and is filled in from the germline J gene. The chain uses TRBV30 and TRBJ1-6; D unresolved. This CDR3 has 16 residues. Trimming removed 3 bases at V and 5 bases at J, with 17 bases between. Per germline, CDR1 GTSNPN and CDR2 SVGIG (reference sequence). Partial CDR3 DNA: TGTGCCTGGAGGCCACGGAAGAGCGGGGATAATTCACCC. Its translation is CAWRPRKSGDNSP. The whole CDR3 sequence is CAWRPRKSGDNSPLHF.

This clone was seen ten or more times. The CDR3 here is CSSHHTRTSLGEQYF. Partial CDR3 DNA: TGCAGTTCCCACCACACGAGGACTAGCCTTGGCGAG. The chain couples TRBV20-1 to TRBJ2-7; 8 bases fit TRBD2. The read ends 3 residues early relative to the CDR3; the germline J gene fills the gap. The CDR3 sequence is 15 residues long. Trimming at V came to 8 bases and at J to 6 bases, leaving 18 bases not matched to a gene. CDR1 DFQATT and CDR2 SNEGSKA come from the germline V gene (reference sequence).

As concerns this clone: The observed sequence ends 3 residues before the CDR3 terminus, with the missing tail filled in from the germline J gene. The chain couples TRBV2 to TRBJ1-6; D is possibly TRBD1 (5 bases). Deletions cut 2 bases from V and 8 bases from J, with 10 bases between. The germline gives CDR1 SNHLY, CDR2 FYNNEI. The CDR3 consists of 14 residues. The sequenced CDR3 bases are TGTGCCAGCAGTGAACAGGGTGTTGATTCACCC. Protein sequence: CASSEQGVDSP. The entire CDR3 sequence reads CASSEQGVDSPLHF.

This clone was counted ten times or more. The read terminates 3 residues before the CDR3 end, so the remaining end is supplied by the germline J gene. The rearrangement joins TRBV7-8 to TRBJ1-2; the D is unclear. The CDR3 extends over 14 amino acids. CDR1 and CDR2 from the germline V gene are SGHVS and FQNEAQ. The sequenced part of the CDR3 DNA is TGTGCCAGCAGCTTAAGGTCTGCCGGGTATAGC. Protein sequence: CASSLRSAGYS. The CDR3 in full is CASSLRSAGYSYTF.

Comment on this clone: The read stops 3 residues short of the end of the CDR3; the missing end is completed from the germline J gene. The gene calls are TRBV6-2 or TRBV6-3 and TRBJ2-5; 10 nucleotides align to TRBD1. The V and J ends lost 8 bases and 5 bases, in that order; junction bases with no gene match: 8. Germline V gives CDR1 MNHEY, CDR2 SVGEGT. The CDR3 length is 14 residues. The covered CDR3 bases are TGTGCCAGCGGGGGACAGGGGCGCCAGGAGACC. Residues: CASGGQGRQET. The CDR3, in full, reads CASGGQGRQETQYF.

As regards this clone: The read finishes 3 residues shy of the CDR3 end, and the germline J gene is used to complete it. The rearrangement links TRBV18 to TRBJ2-7; 11 bases align to TRBD1. The V gene end was trimmed by 3 bases and the J gene end by 4 bases; junction bases not matched to a gene: 8. The CDR3 loop spans 16 amino acids. CDR1 is KGHSH and CDR2 is LQKENI in the germline V gene. This chain's CDR3 is CASSPSSGQGAYEQYF. CDR3 DNA (partial): TGTGCCAGCTCACCTTCTTCAGGACAGGGGGCTTACGAG.

A few counts support this clone. One end of the junction does not line up with germline, which may come from a read error. The read halts 3 residues ahead of the CDR3 end, with the missing end drawn from the germline J gene. This rearrangement joins TRBV18 to TRBJ1-5; D unclear. Germline V gives CDR1 KGHSH, CDR2 LQKENI. This CDR3 contains 15 residues. The sequenced CDR3 bases are TGTGCCAGCTCAACCGGGGTGTCCGGCAAGCAGCCC. This codes for CASSTGVSGKQP. The full CDR3 protein is CASSTGVSGKQPQHF.

Details on this clone: Coverage ceases 3 residues before the CDR3 finishes, and the germline J gene fills in the end. The chain joins TRBV18 to TRBJ2-5; 13 bases are shared with TRBD2. After removal of 2 bases from V and 5 bases from J, the junction contained 5 bases not matched to a gene. The V gene's germline CDR1 is KGHSH and CDR2 LQKENI. The CDR3 length is 16 residues. CDR3 region: CASSPTSGGARETQYF. CDR3 DNA (partial): TGTGCCAGCTCACCAACTAGCGGGGGGGCCCGGGAGACC. Looking up the rest from reference TRBV18 and TRBJ2-5 gives the full variable domain: NAGVMQNPRHLVRRRGQEARLRCSPMKGHSHVYWYRQLPEEGLKFMVYLQKENIIDESGMPKERFSAEFPKEGPSILRIQQVVRGDSAAYFCASSPTSGGARETQYFGPGTRLLVL.

This clone was counted between two and nine times. The sequenced fragment ends 3 residues before the CDR3 boundary, so the rest is inferred from the germline J gene. This chain joins TRBV18 and TRBJ2-2; TRBD1 agrees at 9 bases. Germline V gene data show CDR1 as KGHSH and CDR2 as LQKENI. This CDR3 has 14 residues. V gave up 4 bases and J gave up 3 bases; unmatched junction bases: 0. The CDR3 is CASSRDRDTGELFF. The DNA read from the CDR3 is TGTGCCAGCTCACGGGACAGGGACACCGGGGAG. Together with reference TRBV18 and TRBJ2-2, the CDR3 gives the full variable domain: NAGVMQNPRHLVRRRGQEARLRCSPMKGHSHVYWYRQLPEEGLKFMVYLQKENIIDESGMPKERFSAEFPKEGPSILRIQQVVRGDSAAYFCASSRDRDTGELFFGEGSRLTVL.

A note on this clone: The CDR3 is cut off 3 residues early in the read; its end comes from the germline J gene. The chain couples TRBV7-9 to TRBJ1-1; D not resolved. V lost 3 bases to trimming and J lost 0 bases, with 8 bases between them. Germline V gene data show CDR1 as SEHNR and CDR2 as FQNEAQ (reference sequence). CDR3 length: 14 residues. The covered CDR3 bases are TGTGCCAGCAGCTTGGTTCAGATGAACACTGAA. Translated, it gives CASSLVQMNTE. The whole CDR3 region reads CASSLVQMNTEAFF.

In this sample, this clone turned up a few times. The DNA ends 3 residues before the CDR3 does, and the rest of the CDR3 is filled in from the germline J gene. This rearrangement joins TRBV20-1 to TRBJ2-7, with TRBD1 identical over 7 bases. Germline V CDR1 and CDR2: DFQATT, SNEGSKA (reference sequence). The CDR3 is 15 amino acids. V lost 5 bases and J lost 5; bases outside the gene matches: 15. The CDR3 loop is CSAGDRQGYSDEQYF. The sequenced part of the CDR3 DNA is TGCAGTGCTGGGGACAGACAGGGTTATTCCGACGAG.

This clone has more than one count but fewer than ten. The CDR3 end is not reached by the read, which stops 3 residues before it; the germline J gene fills it in. The chain links TRBV20-1 to TRBJ2-7, with 8 bases identical to TRBD2. Trimming took 4 bases from V and 5 from J; bases not matched to a gene: 10. The CDR3 loop spans 14 amino acids. CDR1 is DFQATT, CDR2 SNEGSKA, per germline (reference sequence). The CDR3 DNA, read in part, is TGCAGTGCTACCAGCCCGGGGGGGGCAAACGAG. Its protein is CSATSPGGANE. In full, the CDR3 reads CSATSPGGANEQYF.

This clone was seen a handful of times. The DNA ends 3 residues before the CDR3 does, and the rest of the CDR3 is filled in from the germline J gene. This rearrangement joins TRBV7-2 to TRBJ2-5, with a possible D match to TRBD2 (7 bases). The CDR3 extends over 15 amino acids. V was trimmed by 5 bases and J by 4 bases, leaving 17 bases between them. The germline gives CDR1 SGHTA, CDR2 FQGNSA. The DNA read from the CDR3 is TGTGCCAGCAGCCCCGGGTGGGGGGGCCCAGAGACC. Translation: CASSPGWGGPET. The CDR3 as a whole reads CASSPGWGGPETQYF.

With respect to this clone: The missing CDR3 end, 3 residues past where the read stops, is filled in from the germline J gene. This sequence joins TRBV7-2 and TRBJ1-6, with 8 bases identical to TRBD1. The CDR3 length is 14 residues. V shed 3 bases and J 10 bases; nucleotides not matched to a gene: 5. From germline, CDR1 is SGHTA and CDR2 FQGNSA. CDR3 protein: CASSFQGAGSPLHF. CDR3 DNA, as far as it was read: TGTGCCAGCAGCTTTCAGGGGGCGGGGTCACCC.

This clone is medium-sized. The read gets to within 3 residues of the CDR3 end, and the germline J gene fills in the rest. The chain employs TRBV12-3 or TRBV12-4 and TRBJ2-6; a possible D gene is TRBD1 (6 bases). V lost 4 bases, J lost 0 bases, and 25 bases lay in between. This CDR3 spans 21 amino acids. The sequenced CDR3 bases are TGTGCCAGCAGTTCAGCCGGGACACTTATATTTTCCCCCTCTGGGGCCAACGTC. It translates to CASSSAGTLIFSPSGANV. The CDR3, in full, reads CASSSAGTLIFSPSGANVLTF.

CDR3 sequence reads: CASVQDHANTGELFF. Partial CDR3 DNA: TGTGCCAGCGTTCAGGATCACGCGAACACCGGGGAG. The rearrangement joins TRBV2 to TRBJ2-2, with unresolved D. The CDR3 end is not reached by the read, which stops 3 residues before it; the germline J gene fills it in. This CDR3 region has 15 residues. Germline V gene sequence: CDR1 SNHLY, CDR2 FYNNEI. Trimming removed 8 bases at V and 0 bases at J, with 13 bases between.

A few counts support this clone. The missing CDR3 end, 3 residues past where the read stops, is filled in from the germline J gene. This rearrangement joins TRBV6-2 or TRBV6-3 to TRBJ2-7, with D tentatively TRBD1 (6 bases). CDR1 is MNHEY and CDR2 is SVGEGT in the germline V gene. Trimming removed 6 bases at V and 4 bases at J, with 13 bases between. The length of the CDR3 is 13 residues. CDR3 amino acids: CASSRERGYEQYF. The covered CDR3 bases are TGTGCCAGCAGCCGCGAGAGGGGGTACGAG.

This clone was picked up a small number of times. Read coverage stops 3 residues before the CDR3 terminus; the germline J gene supplies the remainder. The chain combines TRBV6-2 or TRBV6-3 with TRBJ1-6; 10 positions match TRBD1. This CDR3 has 16 amino acids. Germline V CDR1 and CDR2: MNHEY, SVGEGT. J lost 9 bases, V lost 6 bases, and 11 bases had no gene match. The CDR3 reads CASSRGDRGSGSPLHF. The DNA read from the CDR3 is TGTGCCAGCAGCCGCGGGGACAGGGGTAGCGGTTCACCC.

This clone was seen more than once but under ten times. The CDR3 is cut off 3 residues early in the read; its end comes from the germline J gene. The rearrangement joins TRBV2 to TRBJ2-1; 7 bases agree with TRBD2. J was trimmed by 3 bases and V by 1 base; bases with no gene match: 9. Germline CDR1 and CDR2: SNHLY and FYNNEI. CDR3 length equals 17 residues. CDR3 protein: CASSEVSRGVIYNEQFF. CDR3 DNA, as far as it was read: TGTGCCAGCAGTGAAGTAAGCCGGGGGGTGATCTACAATGAG.

Regarding this clone: The sequence runs out 3 residues before the end of the CDR3; the remainder is reconstructed from the germline J gene. V is TRBV7-2 and J is TRBJ2-1; D gene unclear. Trimming took off 1 base at V and 6 bases at J, with 7 bases between the two ends. Germline CDR1 is SGHTA and CDR2 is FQGNSA. This CDR3 is 13 amino acids long. Here the CDR3 reads CASSLEAGNEQFF. Incomplete CDR3 DNA: TGTGCCAGCAGCTTAGAGGCTGGCAATGAG.

On this clone: The read terminates 3 residues ahead of where the CDR3 ends, so the germline J gene completes it. This chain joins TRBV7-9 and TRBJ2-5, with 12 bases fitting TRBD1. V dropped 1 base and J dropped 7; count of bases not matched to a gene: 4. The CDR3 is made up of 15 amino acids. The germline gives CDR1 SEHNR, CDR2 FQNEAQ (reference sequence). The CDR3 DNA, read in part, is TGTGCCAGCAGCTTAGGGGACAGGGGGCACGGGACC. It codes for CASSLGDRGHGT. The full CDR3 reads CASSLGDRGHGTQYF.

This clone was seen more than once but under ten times. The read halts 3 residues ahead of the CDR3 end, with the missing end drawn from the germline J gene. The V gene is TRBV7-2, the J gene TRBJ2-2; a weak D match, TRBD2 (5 bases). V lost 6 bases and J lost 4, with 15 bases in between. The CDR3 consists of 15 residues. Germline V gene lookup returns CDR1 SGHTA and CDR2 FQGNSA. The CDR3 sequence: CASRPARLSTGELFF. Incomplete CDR3 DNA: TGTGCCAGCAGACCCGCCAGACTAAGCACCGGGGAG. Filled out from reference TRBV7-2 and TRBJ2-2, the complete variable domain reads GAGVSQSPSNKVTEKGKDVELRCDPISGHTALYWYRQSLGQGLEFLIYFQGNSAPDKSGLPSDRFSAERTGGSVSTLTIQRTQQEDSAVYLCASRPARLSTGELFFGEGSRLTVL.

This clone occurred a few times. From the germline J gene comes the end of the CDR3, since the read stops 3 residues before it. The chain is built from TRBV30 and TRBJ1-1; a weak D match, TRBD1 (5 bases). The V end lost 3 bases, the J end lost 5 bases, and 10 bases lay between the germline ends. The CDR3 has 12 residues. CDR1 is GTSNPN, CDR2 SVGIG, per germline (reference sequence). The CDR3 DNA, read in part, is TGTGCCTGGAGAGGGGAGGGTACTGAA. Protein: CAWRGEGTE. The CDR3 reads in full as CAWRGEGTEAFF.

About this clone itself: The CDR3 end lies 3 residues beyond the end of the read and is filled in from the germline J gene. This chain joins TRBV19 and TRBJ2-7; TRBD2 might be the D (5 bases). The germline V gene has CDR1 LNHDA and CDR2 SQIVND (reference sequence). The CDR3 contains 15 residues. Trimming cost V 3 bases and J 2 bases, with 14 bases left between them. The CDR3 bases that were read are TGTGCCAGTAGTATTGCTAGCCAAGGGACCTACGAG. Its protein product is CASSIASQGTYE. The whole CDR3 sequence reads CASSIASQGTYEQYF.

This clone was observed a handful of times. The read halts 3 residues ahead of the CDR3 end, with the missing end drawn from the germline J gene. This rearrangement joins TRBV20-1 to TRBJ2-1; possibly TRBD2 for D (7 bases). Germline V lookup: CDR1 DFQATT, CDR2 SNEGSKA (reference sequence). The CDR3 is made up of 16 amino acids. Trimming stripped 4 bases from V and 2 bases from J, with 18 bases between. CDR3 amino acids: CSAKRTPGGPYNEQFF. The CDR3 bases that were read are TGCAGTGCTAAACGTACCCCGGGGGGCCCCTACAATGAG.

This clone was observed at least ten times. From the germline J gene comes the end of the CDR3, since the read stops 3 residues before it. The chain joins TRBV18 to TRBJ1-2, with TRBD1 identical over 8 bases. The CDR3 runs to 16 residues. Germline CDR1 is KGHSH and CDR2 is LQKENI. Trimming took 5 bases from V and 4 from J; bases not matched to a gene: 12. The covered CDR3 bases are TGTGCCAGCTCAGCCACATTGACAGGGGAGAGCTATGGC. It codes for CASSATLTGESYG. The whole CDR3 region reads CASSATLTGESYGYTF.

This clone was seen at least ten times. The read stops 3 residues short of the end of the CDR3; the missing end is completed from the germline J gene. This chain uses TRBV13 with TRBJ1-1; TRBD1 matches at 9 bases. Trimming at V came to 5 bases and at J to 5 bases, leaving 24 bases not matched to a gene. The germline gives CDR1 PRHDT, CDR2 FYEKMQ (reference sequence). The CDR3 is 20 amino acids. Partial CDR3 DNA: TGTGCCAGCAGCCGGGACAGGGCGAAGTCATACCTTCTTTTGTCAACTGAA. Its protein product is CASSRDRAKSYLLLSTE. The whole CDR3 reads CASSRDRAKSYLLLSTEAFF.